The T cell receptor beta chain under discussion was sequenced for a study of CD8+ T cells in alopecia areata. Study conclusions and caveats: Higher clonality and more expanded CD8+ clones appeared in lesional than normal scalp.

Comment on this clone: Its antigen is unidentified.

Germline V gene sequence: CDR1 PRHDT, CDR2 FYEKMQ (reference sequence). With 5 bases removed from V and 4 bases from J, the gap between germline ends came to 15 bases. The CDR3 runs to 14 residues. Reverse transcription of extracted RNA yielded cDNA, which provided the sequencing template. Assay: immunoSEQ multiplex PCR; the TCRdb copy retains only in-frame clones and omits some. The table lists 150,000 or so clones, roughly 50% of them singletons, with approximately 6.8% in the top ten. The source is a human donor with alopecia areata. V and J are TRBV13 and TRBJ2-7; D not resolved. Material for sequencing was CD4+ T cells sorted from blood. The CDR3 DNA reads TGTGCCAGCAGCCAAGGCCGTGTTGGGTACGAGCAGTACTTC. The encoded protein is CASSQGRVGYEQYF. The full variable domain, in which reference TRBV13 and TRBJ2-7 provide the parts outside the CDR3, is AAGVIQSPRHLIKEKRETATLKCYPIPRHDTVYWYQQGPGQDPQFLISFYEKMQSDKGSIPDRFSAQQFSDYHSELNMSSLELGDSALYFCASSQGRVGYEQYFGPGTRLTVT.